These T cell receptor beta chains were read from a single sample in a study of CD8 T cells in ankylosing spondylitis. TCRdb reanalysed the 5' RACE reads using MiXCR and keeps one entry per CDR3 protein. Of around 390,000 distinct CDR3 sequences listed, 20% to 25% are singletons. What was sequenced was blood, either unsorted or a sorted T cell fraction (not recorded which). The source of these receptors is a male donor with ankylosing spondylitis. Each CDR3 is given with its conserved first and last residue. Each record gives: clone size, V gene, J gene, D gene, CDR3 protein, CDR3 DNA. A D gene is named only where the DNA matches it firmly. A row's size may be missing; if present it is once, few, many or a size class.

few	TRBV7-2	TRBJ2-6	-	CASSLGLSWANVLTF	TGTGCCAGCAGCCTGGGCCTCTCTTGGGCCAACGTCCTGACTTTC
few	TRBV15	TRBJ1-5	-	CATSRPDGGNQPQHF	TGTGCCACCAGCAGGCCAGACGGGGGAAATCAGCCCCAGCATTTT
few	TRBV5-1	TRBJ2-3	TRBD2	CASSLGRTSGSTDTQYF	TGCGCCAGCAGCTTGGGTCGGACTAGCGGGAGCACAGATACGCAGTATTTT
-	TRBV7-9	TRBJ2-3	-	CASSRDFFTSTDTQYF	TGTGCCAGCAGCAGGGACTTTTTCACTAGCACAGATACGCAGTATTTT
many	TRBV5-1	TRBJ1-2	-	CASSPADYGYTF	TGCGCCAGCAGCCCAGCCGACTATGGCTACACCTTC
-	TRBV7-3	TRBJ2-2	-	CASSRPDRDTGELFF	TGTGCCAGCAGCAGACCGGACCGGGACACCGGGGAGCTGTTTTTT
-	TRBV10-3	TRBJ2-7	TRBD2	CAISQSGGPSYEQYF	TGTGCCATCAGTCAGAGCGGGGGGCCATCCTACGAGCAGTACTTC
-	TRBV11-3	TRBJ2-6	-	CASSLTGLGANVLTF	TGTGCCAGCAGCTTAACCGGGTTAGGGGCCAACGTCCTGACTTTC
few	TRBV20-1	TRBJ2-2	-	CSVYDTGELFF	TGCAGTGTCTATGACACCGGGGAGCTGTTTTTT
-	TRBV5-1	TRBJ2-7	TRBD2	CASSLGGGLGTYEQYF	TGCGCCAGCAGCTTGGGGGGGGGACTAGGAACCTACGAGCAGTACTTC
-	TRBV9	TRBJ2-1	-	CASRRGLGEQFF	TGTGCCAGCCGGCGTGGCTTAGGTGAGCAGTTCTTC
few	TRBV10-3	TRBJ2-7	TRBD1	CAISESRGQIYEQYF	TGTGCCATCAGTGAGTCGAGGGGACAGATTTACGAGCAGTACTTC
-	TRBV6-1	TRBJ2-7	-	CATTGYSYEQYF	TGTGCCACAACAGGGTACTCCTACGAGCAGTACTTC
few	TRBV20-1	TRBJ2-5	-	CSATGLRNQETQYF	TGCAGTGCTACCGGACTGAGGAACCAAGAGACCCAGTACTTC
-	TRBV5-1	TRBJ1-2	-	CASSLRQAGGYTF	TGCGCCAGCAGCTTGAGGCAGGCGGGGGGCTACACCTTC
few	TRBV7-9	TRBJ1-1	-	CASSLTNSGYTEAFF	TGTGCCAGCAGCTTGACGAACAGTGGATACACTGAAGCTTTCTTT
-	TRBV5-1	TRBJ2-1	TRBD2	CASSLVLAGGEIYNEQFF	TGCGCCAGCAGCTTGGTGCTAGCGGGAGGGGAAATCTACAATGAGCAGTTCTTC
-	TRBV15	TRBJ2-3	-	CATSTRSGSTDTQYF	TGTGCCACCAGCACCAGAAGCGGGAGCACAGATACGCAGTATTTT
few	TRBV12-3/TRBV12-4	TRBJ2-7	-	CASSLAARGASYEQYF	TGTGCCAGCAGTTTAGCGGCCAGAGGAGCTTCCTACGAGCAGTACTTC
-	TRBV5-1	TRBJ1-1	-	CASSSTMNAGEAFF	TGCGCCAGCAGCTCTACCATGAACGCAGGTGAAGCTTTCTTT
-	TRBV7-3	TRBJ1-2	-	CASSRTSFSGYTF	TGTGCCAGCAGCCGCACAAGTTTTAGTGGCTACACCTTC
-	TRBV7-2	TRBJ2-1	TRBD2	CASSFSGTSGSNEQFF	TGTGCCAGCAGCTTCTCCGGGACTAGCGGGAGTAATGAGCAGTTCTTC
few	TRBV3-1	TRBJ2-5	-	CASSSYSAVGQETQYF	TGTGCCAGCAGCTCCTACAGTGCCGTGGGGCAAGAGACCCAGTACTTC